This record covers a single T cell receptor beta chain. The trim removed 4 bases at V and 0 bases at J, leaving 12 bases unmatched. This CDR3 comprises 18 residues. A second about 7 to 12 cycle PCR used barcoded and J-beta primers. TCRdb reprocessed the 5' RACE reads via MiXCR and lists one record per CDR3 protein. The table records about 800,000 distinct CDR3 sequences, about 46% of them present only once. This specimen comes from a study of blood T cells in healthy people across ages. The chain is built from TRBV12-3 or TRBV12-4 and TRBJ2-3; TRBD2 aligns across 8 bases. The TCR was taken from a man aged 80 or over in good health. Sequenced material: blood. This CDR3 is CASSYAGGTEASTDTQYF. The CDR3 region has the DNA TGTGCCAGCAGTTACGCGGGGGGAACGGAAGCTAGCACAGATACGCAGTATTTT.